These T cell receptor beta chains were read from a single sample in a study of OX40 agonist ivuxolimab in advanced cancers. Data came from immunoSEQ multiplex PCR; TCRdb stores just in-frame clones and leaves some out. The sample carries about 120,000 clones, around 95% recorded once. The sequenced sample was CD4+ or CD8+ T cells sorted from blood, obtained in a trial of the OX40 agonist ivuxolimab. The receptors come from an adult with an advanced solid tumor such as melanoma, head and neck, liver or kidney cancer. Each CDR3 is given with its conserved first and last residue. The D gene is left open where the match is weak.

v_call	j_call	d_call	cdr3_aa
TRBV5-4	TRBJ1-1	-	CASSLVGVRGFLNTEAFF
TRBV9	TRBJ2-3	-	CASSFGGSTDTQYF
TRBV28	TRBJ2-3	-	CASSSPPSDTQYF
TRBV6-5	TRBJ2-3	-	CASTWADTQYF
TRBV7-3	TRBJ2-7	-	CASSSNRRDLSYEQYF
TRBV7-9	TRBJ1-2	-	CASHTPTNYGYTF
TRBV27	TRBJ1-1	-	CASSPLVRDTEAFF
TRBV19	TRBJ2-3	TRBD2	CASRASGDYTDTQYF
TRBV27	TRBJ2-5	-	CASSPRPGTVGTQYF
TRBV5-4	TRBJ2-3	-	CASSLDSLSTDTQYF
TRBV7-2	TRBJ2-7	-	CASSLSGNSYEQYF
TRBV5-1	TRBJ2-6	-	CASSQDISGANVLTF
TRBV7-9	TRBJ2-3	-	CASSLGATGPDTQYF
TRBV10-3	TRBJ2-1	-	CAISASWLEQFF
TRBV25-1	TRBJ2-7	-	CASSEPGSREQYF
TRBV10-3	TRBJ1-4	-	CAISEIREPTNEKLFF
TRBV7-6	TRBJ1-5	-	CASKGGGNQPQHF
TRBV6-1	TRBJ1-5	-	CASTGLLGNQPQHF